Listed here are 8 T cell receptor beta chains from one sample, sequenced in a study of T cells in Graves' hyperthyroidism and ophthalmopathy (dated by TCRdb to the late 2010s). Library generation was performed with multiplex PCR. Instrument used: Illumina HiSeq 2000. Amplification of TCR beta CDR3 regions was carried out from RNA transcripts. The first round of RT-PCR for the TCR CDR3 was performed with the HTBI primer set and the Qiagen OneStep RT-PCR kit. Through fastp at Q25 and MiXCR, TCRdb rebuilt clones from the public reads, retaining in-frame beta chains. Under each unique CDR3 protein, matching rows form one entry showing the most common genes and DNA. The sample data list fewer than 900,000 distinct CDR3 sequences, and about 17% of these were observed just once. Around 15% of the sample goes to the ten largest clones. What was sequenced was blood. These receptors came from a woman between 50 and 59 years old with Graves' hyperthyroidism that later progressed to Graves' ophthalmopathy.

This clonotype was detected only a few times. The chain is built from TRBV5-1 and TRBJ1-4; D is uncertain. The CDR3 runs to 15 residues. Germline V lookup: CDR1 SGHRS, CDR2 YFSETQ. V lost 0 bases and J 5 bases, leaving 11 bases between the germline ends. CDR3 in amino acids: CASSLEVFGNEKLFF. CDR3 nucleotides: TGCGCCAGCAGCTTGGAGGTATTCGGAAATGAAAAACTGTTTTTT.

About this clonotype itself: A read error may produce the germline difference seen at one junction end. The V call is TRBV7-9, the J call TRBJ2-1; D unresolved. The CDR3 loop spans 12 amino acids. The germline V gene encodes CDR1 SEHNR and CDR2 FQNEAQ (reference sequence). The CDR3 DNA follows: TGTGCCAGCAGTTTAGTAGACGATGAGCAGTTCTTC. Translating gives CASSLVDDEQFF.

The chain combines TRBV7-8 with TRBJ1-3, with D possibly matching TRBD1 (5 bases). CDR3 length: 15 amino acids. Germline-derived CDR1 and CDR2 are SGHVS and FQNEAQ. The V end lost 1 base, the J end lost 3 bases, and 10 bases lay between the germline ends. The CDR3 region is CASSLVWGFGNTIYF. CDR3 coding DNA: TGTGCCAGCAGCTTAGTTTGGGGGTTTGGAAACACCATATATTTT. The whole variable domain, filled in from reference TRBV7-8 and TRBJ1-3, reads GAGVSQSPRYKVAKRGQDVALRCDPISGHVSLFWYQQALGQGPEFLTYFQNEAQLDKSGLPSDRFFAERPEGSVSTLKIQRTQQEDSAVYLCASSLVWGFGNTIYFGEGSWLTVV.

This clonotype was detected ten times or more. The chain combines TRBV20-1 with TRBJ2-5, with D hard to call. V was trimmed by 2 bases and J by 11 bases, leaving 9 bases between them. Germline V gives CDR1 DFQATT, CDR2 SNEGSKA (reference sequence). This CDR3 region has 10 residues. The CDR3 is CSARWIQQYF. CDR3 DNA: TGCAGTGCTAGATGGATCCAACAGTACTTC.

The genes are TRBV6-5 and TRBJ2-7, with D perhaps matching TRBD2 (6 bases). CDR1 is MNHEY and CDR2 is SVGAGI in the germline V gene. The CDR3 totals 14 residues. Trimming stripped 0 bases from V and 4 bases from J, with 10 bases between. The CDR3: CASSYSGTPYEQYF. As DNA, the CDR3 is TGTGCCAGCAGTTACTCTGGGACTCCTTACGAGCAGTACTTC.

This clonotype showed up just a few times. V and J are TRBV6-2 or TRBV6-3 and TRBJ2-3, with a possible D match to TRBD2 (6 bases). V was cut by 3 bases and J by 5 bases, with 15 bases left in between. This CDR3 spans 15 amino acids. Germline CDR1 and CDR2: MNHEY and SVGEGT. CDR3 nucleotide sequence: TGTGCCAGCAGTTATAGGCCGGGGGTGGGAGATACGCAGTATTTT. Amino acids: CASSYRPGVGDTQYF.

This chain's CDR3 is CSVEIETQYF. CDR3 in DNA: TGCAGCGTCGAGATAGAGACCCAGTACTTC. The chain carries TRBV29-1 and TRBJ2-5; D is undetermined. Trimming took off 6 bases at V and 4 bases at J, with 6 bases between the two ends. Germline CDR1 reads SQVTM; CDR2 reads ANQGSEA. The CDR3 extends over 10 amino acids.

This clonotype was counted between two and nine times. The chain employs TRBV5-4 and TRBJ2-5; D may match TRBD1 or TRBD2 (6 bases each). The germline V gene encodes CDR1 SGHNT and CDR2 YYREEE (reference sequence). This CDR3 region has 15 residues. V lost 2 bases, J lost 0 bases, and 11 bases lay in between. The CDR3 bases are TGTGCCAGCAGCTTCGGGGGCCCGTACCAAGAGACCCAGTACTTC. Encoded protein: CASSFGGPYQETQYF.